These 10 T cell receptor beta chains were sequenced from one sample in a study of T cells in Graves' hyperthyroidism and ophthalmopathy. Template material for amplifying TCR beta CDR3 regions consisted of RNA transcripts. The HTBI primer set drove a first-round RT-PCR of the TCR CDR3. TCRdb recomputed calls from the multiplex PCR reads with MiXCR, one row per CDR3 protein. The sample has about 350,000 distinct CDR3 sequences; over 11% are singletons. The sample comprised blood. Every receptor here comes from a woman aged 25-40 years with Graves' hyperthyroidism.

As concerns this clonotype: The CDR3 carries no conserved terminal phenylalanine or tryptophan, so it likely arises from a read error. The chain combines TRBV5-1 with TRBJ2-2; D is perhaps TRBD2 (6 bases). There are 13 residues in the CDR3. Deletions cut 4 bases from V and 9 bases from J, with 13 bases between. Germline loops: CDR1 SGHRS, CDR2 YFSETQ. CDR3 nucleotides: TGCGCCAGCAGCACTAGCCCGGACCGGGAGCTGTTTCTT. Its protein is CASSTSPDRELFL.

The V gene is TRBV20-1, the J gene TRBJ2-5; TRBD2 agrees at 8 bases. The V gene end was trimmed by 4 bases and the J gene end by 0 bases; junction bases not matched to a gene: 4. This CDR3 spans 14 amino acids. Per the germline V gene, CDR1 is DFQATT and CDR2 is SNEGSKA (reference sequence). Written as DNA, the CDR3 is TGCAGTGCTACCATACTAGCGGACCAAGAGACCCAGTACTTC. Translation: CSATILADQETQYF.

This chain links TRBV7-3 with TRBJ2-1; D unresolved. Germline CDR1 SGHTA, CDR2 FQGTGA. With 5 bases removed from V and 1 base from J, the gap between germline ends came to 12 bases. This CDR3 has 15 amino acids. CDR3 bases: TGTGCCAGCAGCCCGGGTAGGGCTTCCTACAATGAGCAGTTCTTC. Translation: CASSPGRASYNEQFF. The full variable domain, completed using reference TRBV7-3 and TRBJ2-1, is GAGVSQTPSNKVTEKGKYVELRCDPISGHTALYWYRQSLGQGPEFLIYFQGTGAADDSGLPNDRFFAVRPEGSVSTLKIQRTERGDSAVYLCASSPGRASYNEQFFGPGTRLTVL.

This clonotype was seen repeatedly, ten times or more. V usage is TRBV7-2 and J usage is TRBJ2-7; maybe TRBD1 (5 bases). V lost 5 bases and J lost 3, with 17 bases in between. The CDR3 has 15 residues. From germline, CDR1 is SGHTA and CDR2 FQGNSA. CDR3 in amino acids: CASSPPGPQGYEQYF. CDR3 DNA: TGTGCCAGCAGCCCCCCGGGTCCCCAGGGCTACGAGCAGTACTTC.

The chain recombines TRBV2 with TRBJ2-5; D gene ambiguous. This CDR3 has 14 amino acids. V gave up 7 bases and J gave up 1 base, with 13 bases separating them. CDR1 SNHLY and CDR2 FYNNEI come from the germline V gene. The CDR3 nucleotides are TGTGCCAGCACCCGGGCAGTAGTCCAAGAGACCCAGTACTTC. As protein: CASTRAVVQETQYF.

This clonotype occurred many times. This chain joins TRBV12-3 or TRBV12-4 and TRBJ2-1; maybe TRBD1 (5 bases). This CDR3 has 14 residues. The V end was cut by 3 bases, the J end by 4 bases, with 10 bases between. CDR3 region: CASSFSDTYNEQFF. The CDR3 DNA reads TGTGCCAGCAGTTTCTCGGACACTTACAATGAGCAGTTCTTC.

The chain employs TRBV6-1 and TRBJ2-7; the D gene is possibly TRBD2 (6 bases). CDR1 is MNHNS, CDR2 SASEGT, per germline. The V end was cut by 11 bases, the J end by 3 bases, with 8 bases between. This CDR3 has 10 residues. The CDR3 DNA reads TGTGCCGCGGGGATCTACGAGCAGTACTTC. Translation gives CAAGIYEQYF.

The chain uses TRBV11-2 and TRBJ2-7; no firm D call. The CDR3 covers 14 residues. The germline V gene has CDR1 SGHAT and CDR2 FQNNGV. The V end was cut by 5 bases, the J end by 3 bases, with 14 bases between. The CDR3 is CASSATDLLYEQYF. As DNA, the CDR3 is TGTGCCAGCAGCGCCACCGACTTACTCTACGAGCAGTACTTC.

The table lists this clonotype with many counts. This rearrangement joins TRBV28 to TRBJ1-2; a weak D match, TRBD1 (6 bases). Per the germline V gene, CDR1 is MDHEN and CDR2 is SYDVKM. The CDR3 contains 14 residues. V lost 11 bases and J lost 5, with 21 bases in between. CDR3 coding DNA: TGTGCCTCCAGGGGCAGGGTGGGCTCGTATGGCTACACCTTC. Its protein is CASRGRVGSYGYTF.

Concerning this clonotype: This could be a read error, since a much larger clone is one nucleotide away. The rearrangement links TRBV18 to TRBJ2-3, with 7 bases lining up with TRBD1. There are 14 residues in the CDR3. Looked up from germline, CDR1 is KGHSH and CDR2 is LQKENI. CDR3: CASSSRAGTDMQYF. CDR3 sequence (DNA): TGTGCCAGCTCGTCGCGCGCCGGGACAGATATGCAGTATTTT.